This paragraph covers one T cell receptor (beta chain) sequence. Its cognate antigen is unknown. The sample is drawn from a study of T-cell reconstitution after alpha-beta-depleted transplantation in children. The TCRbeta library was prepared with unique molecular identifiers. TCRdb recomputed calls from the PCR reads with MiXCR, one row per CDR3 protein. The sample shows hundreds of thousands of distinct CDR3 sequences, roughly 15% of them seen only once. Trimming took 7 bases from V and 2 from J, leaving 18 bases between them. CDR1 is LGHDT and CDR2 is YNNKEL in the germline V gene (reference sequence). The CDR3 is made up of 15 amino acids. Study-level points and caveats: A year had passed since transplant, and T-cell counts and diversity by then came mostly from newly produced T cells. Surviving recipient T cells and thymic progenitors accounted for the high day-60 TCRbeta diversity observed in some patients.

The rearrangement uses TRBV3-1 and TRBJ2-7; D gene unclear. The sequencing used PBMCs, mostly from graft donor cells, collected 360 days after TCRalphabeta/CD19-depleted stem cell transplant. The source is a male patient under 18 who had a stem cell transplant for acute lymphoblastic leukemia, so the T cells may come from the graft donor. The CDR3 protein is CASTPQLPVTYEQYF. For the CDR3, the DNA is TGTGCCAGCACCCCCCAGCTGCCTGTTACCTACGAGCAGTACTTC.